These T cell receptor beta chains were read from a single sample in a study of T cells in Graves' hyperthyroidism and ophthalmopathy. TCRdb recomputed calls from the multiplex PCR reads with MiXCR, one row per CDR3 protein. The sample yields under 300,000 distinct CDR3 sequences, less than 30% seen once. Source material: blood. Receptor source: a man aged 40-50 years with Graves' hyperthyroidism that later progressed to Graves' ophthalmopathy. Both conserved end residues are part of each CDR3. D genes are given only for firm matches. Some rows have no size entry. The others give once, few or many, or a class for an expanded clone.

j_call | v_call | d_call | clone_size | cdr3_aa | cdr3_nt
TRBJ2-4 | TRBV6-2/TRBV6-3 | . | many | CASSQTRGNIQYF | TGTGCCAGCAGCCAGACTAGGGGTAACATTCAGTACTTC
TRBJ2-1 | TRBV13 | TRBD1 | few | CASSLAGTGFEQFF | TGTGCCAGCAGCTTAGCGGGGACAGGTTTTGAGCAGTTCTTC
TRBJ2-7 | TRBV5-1 | TRBD2 | many | CASSLGPSGTSYEQYF | TGCGCCAGCAGCTTGGGTCCTAGCGGAACCTCCTACGAGCAGTACTTC
TRBJ2-7 | TRBV2 | TRBD2 | many | CASSEAGTGTGGLAGAYEQYF | TGTGCCAGCAGTGAAGCTGGTACCGGGACAGGGGGACTAGCGGGGGCCTACGAGCAGTACTTC
TRBJ2-5 | TRBV27 | TRBD2 | many | CASKTSGRAGTQYF | TGTGCCAGCAAAACCAGCGGGAGGGCCGGGACCCAGTACTTC
TRBJ1-5 | TRBV7-2 | TRBD1 | . | CASSSGTEFQPQHF | TGTGCCAGCAGCTCCGGGACAGAATTTCAGCCCCAGCATTTT
TRBJ2-2 | TRBV30 | TRBD1 | . | CAWSRGPGELFF | TGTGCCTGGAGCAGGGGGCCCGGGGAGCTGTTTTTT
TRBJ2-5 | TRBV18 | . | many | CASSPSGTSTTQYF | TGTGCCAGCTCACCATCGGGGACGTCTACCACCCAGTACTTC
TRBJ1-2 | TRBV20-1 | . | . | CSAQGLRATNYGYTF | TGCAGTGCCCAGGGCCTACGGGCCACTAACTATGGCTACACCTTC
TRBJ2-7 | TRBV6-2/TRBV6-3 | . | . | CASSYSPITVWYF | TGTGCCAGCAGTTACTCTCCCATAACGGTATGGTACTTC
TRBJ1-5 | TRBV28 | . | . | CASSPRGPGRPQHF | TGTGCCAGCAGTCCCCGAGGGCCGGGACGGCCCCAGCATTTT
TRBJ2-7 | TRBV5-1 | . | many | CASSMDSKSYEQYF | TGCGCCAGCAGCATGGACAGCAAATCCTACGAGCAGTACTTC
TRBJ1-5 | TRBV18 | . | many | CASSPFPDANNQPQHF | TGTGCCAGCTCACCATTTCCAGACGCAAACAATCAGCCCCAGCATTTT
TRBJ2-7 | TRBV28 | TRBD1 | few | CASSQTGNAYEQYF | TGTGCCAGCTCCCAGACAGGGAATGCCTACGAGCAGTACTTC
TRBJ2-7 | TRBV28 | . | . | CASSRVSTYEQYF | TGTGCCAGCAGTCGCGTATCAACCTACGAGCAGTACTTC
TRBJ2-5 | TRBV6-5 | TRBD2 | many | CASSYSGNQVETQYF | TGTGCCAGCAGTTACAGCGGGAACCAAGTAGAGACCCAGTACTTC
TRBJ2-2 | TRBV7-9 | . | many | CASSLVGTNTGELFF | TGTGCCAGCAGCTTAGTGGGCACCAACACCGGGGAGCTGTTTTTT
TRBJ1-1 | TRBV30 | . | . | CAWSVQSNTEAFF | TGTGCCTGGAGTGTACAATCGAACACTGAAGCTTTCTTT
TRBJ2-4 | TRBV5-1 | TRBD1 | . | CASSSVTGDVAKNIQYF | TGCGCCAGCAGCTCTGTCACAGGGGACGTAGCCAAAAACATTCAGTACTTC
TRBJ1-6 | TRBV6-1 | . | . | CASSSGIPDSPLHF | TGTGCCAGCAGCAGCGGGATTCCTGATTCACCCCTCCACTTT
TRBJ1-2 | TRBV27 | TRBD1 | many | CASRTLKTGTLGGYTF | TGTGCCAGCAGGACGCTTAAGACAGGGACCCTGGGTGGCTACACCTTC
TRBJ2-2 | TRBV29-1 | . | . | CSVGLHQRAGELFF | TGCAGCGTCGGATTACACCAGAGGGCCGGGGAGCTGTTTTTT